These 7 T cell receptor beta chains were all obtained from the same sample, sequenced in a study of T-cell reconstitution after alpha-beta-depleted transplantation in children. Construction of the TCRbeta library involved unique molecular identifiers. TCRdb re-derived calls from the PCR reads in MiXCR, one entry per CDR3 protein. The sample gives about 600,000 distinct CDR3 sequences, 10% to 15% of which show up once; 2% to 2.5% is in the top ten. Sample: PBMCs, mostly from graft donor cells, taken 360 days after TCRalphabeta/CD19-depleted stem cell transplant. These receptors originate from a male patient between 5 and 17 years old who had a stem cell transplant for acute myeloid leukemia, so the T cells may come from the graft donor.

This clonotype has more than one count but fewer than ten. The chain is built from TRBV28 and TRBJ2-7; 9 nucleotides match TRBD1. V was clipped by 7 bases and J by 6 bases; unmatched bases: 19. Germline values: CDR1 MDHEN, CDR2 SYDVKM. The CDR3 spans 17 residues. CDR3 DNA sequence: TGTGCCAGCATTACTACCGGGACAGGGCTCTTTTTCGGCGAGCAGTACTTC. Translation gives CASITTGTGLFFGEQYF.

The J gene is TRBJ2-7, the V gene TRBV4-2, with D uncertain. Trimming cost V 0 bases and J 0 bases, with 21 bases left between them. The germline CDR1 and CDR2 sequences are LGHNA and YNFKEQ. The CDR3 has 19 residues. The CDR3 region has the DNA TGTGCCAGCAGCCAAGAAGTTGGGGATCCGGACCAGCACTCCTACGAGCAGTACTTC. Amino acid sequence: CASSQEVGDPDQHSYEQYF.

Regarding this clonotype: A much larger clone differs from this one at a single base, so this may be a read error. It is likely a read error, because the conserved phenylalanine at the end of the CDR3 is missing. V and J are TRBV5-5 and TRBJ1-2, with D possibly being TRBD1 (6 bases). V lost 0 bases and J lost 7, with 13 bases in between. The CDR3 runs 14 residues. CDR1 SGHKS and CDR2 YYEKEE come from the germline V gene (reference sequence). CDR3 amino acids: CASSLGAGVSGYTC. The CDR3 nucleotides are TGTGCCAGCAGCTTGGGGGCAGGGGTCTCTGGCTACACCTGC.

This clonotype was detected a few times. The rearrangement links TRBV28 to TRBJ2-5; tentatively, D is TRBD1 (7 bases). From germline, CDR1 is MDHEN and CDR2 SYDVKM. The ends were cut back, 4 bases at V and 7 bases at J, with 10 bases in the middle. The CDR3 extends over 12 amino acids. The CDR3 DNA sequence: TGTGCCAGCAGTTACAGGGGAGGGACCCAGTACTTC. Translating it yields CASSYRGGTQYF.

This chain joins TRBV7-2 and TRBJ2-5; TRBD2 agrees at 7 bases. Trimming at V came to 8 bases and at J to 4 bases, leaving 13 bases not matched to a gene. The CDR3 runs 15 residues. Germline V gives CDR1 SGHTA, CDR2 FQGNSA. CDR3 residues: CASDRDGGRRETQYF. As DNA, the CDR3 is TGTGCCAGCGACCGGGACGGCGGGAGAAGAGAGACCCAGTACTTC.

This clonotype was observed a few times. This chain connects TRBV25-1 to TRBJ2-7; 9 bases are a match to TRBD1. The J segment lost 13 bases and the V segment lost 0 bases, leaving 4 bases of the junction unmatched. The CDR3 runs 12 residues. Germline V gene sequence: CDR1 MGHDK, CDR2 SYGVNS. This CDR3 reads CASSEYRDRVYF. CDR3 bases: TGTGCCAGCAGTGAATATAGGGACAGGGTCTACTTC.

This clonotype has just a few counts. The V call is TRBV12-5, the J call TRBJ2-7; D gene ambiguous. The CDR3 has 15 residues. The germline V gene encodes CDR1 LGHNT and CDR2 FRNRAP. The ends were cut back, 0 bases at V and 0 bases at J, with 9 bases in the middle. CDR3 sequence (DNA): TGTGCTAGTGGTTTGGTACTGTCGAGCTCCTACGAGCAGTACTTC. It encodes CASGLVLSSSYEQYF. Variable domain in full (rest from reference TRBV12-5 and TRBJ2-7): DARVTQTPRHKVTEMGQEVTMRCQPILGHNTVFWYRQTMMQGLELLAYFRNRAPLDDSGMPKDRFSAEMPDATLATLKIQPSEPRDSAVYFCASGLVLSSSYEQYFGPGTRLTVT.